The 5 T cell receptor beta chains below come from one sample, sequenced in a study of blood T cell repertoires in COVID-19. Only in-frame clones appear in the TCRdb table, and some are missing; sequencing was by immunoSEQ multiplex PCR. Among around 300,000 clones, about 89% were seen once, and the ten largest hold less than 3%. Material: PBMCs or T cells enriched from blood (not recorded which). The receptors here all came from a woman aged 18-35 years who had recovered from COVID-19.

CDR3: CSVAGQNNMNTEAFF. In nucleotides, the CDR3 is TGCAGCGTTGCTGGACAGAACAACATGAACACTGAAGCTTTCTTT. The V and J genes are TRBV29-1 and TRBJ1-1, with D maybe TRBD1 (6 bases). Germline V gives CDR1 SQVTM, CDR2 ANQGSEA. Trimming shortened V by 4 bases and J by 0 bases, and 15 bases separated the two germline ends. CDR3 length: 15 residues.

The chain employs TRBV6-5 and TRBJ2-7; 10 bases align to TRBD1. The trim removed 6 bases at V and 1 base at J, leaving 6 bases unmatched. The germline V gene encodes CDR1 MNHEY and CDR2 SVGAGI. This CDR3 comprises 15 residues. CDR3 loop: CASRDDRGRSYEQYF. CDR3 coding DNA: TGTGCCAGCAGAGATGACAGGGGGCGATCCTACGAGCAGTACTTC.

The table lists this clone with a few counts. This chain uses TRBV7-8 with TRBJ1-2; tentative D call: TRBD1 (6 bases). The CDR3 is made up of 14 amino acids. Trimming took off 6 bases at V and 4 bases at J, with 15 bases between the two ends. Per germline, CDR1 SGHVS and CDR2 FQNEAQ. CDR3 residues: CASSLDRERYGYTF. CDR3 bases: TGTGCCAGCAGTTTGGACAGAGAACGCTATGGCTACACCTTC.

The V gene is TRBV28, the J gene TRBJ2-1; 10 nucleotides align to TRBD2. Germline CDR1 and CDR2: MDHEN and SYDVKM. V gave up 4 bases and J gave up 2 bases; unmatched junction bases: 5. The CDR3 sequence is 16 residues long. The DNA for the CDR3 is TGTGCCAGCAGTTCCGGACTAGCGGATACCTACAATGAGCAGTTCTTC. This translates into CASSSGLADTYNEQFF.

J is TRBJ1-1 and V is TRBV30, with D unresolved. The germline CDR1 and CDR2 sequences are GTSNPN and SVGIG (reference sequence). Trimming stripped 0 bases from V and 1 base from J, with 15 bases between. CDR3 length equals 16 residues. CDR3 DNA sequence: TGTGCCTGGAGTGTGTACCTCCCCACCAGGAACACTGAAGCTTTCTTT. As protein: CAWSVYLPTRNTEAFF.